These 23 T cell receptor beta chains were all obtained from the same sample, sequenced in a study of beta chain features in type 1 diabetes. cDNA synthesis used the whole RNA isolate, giving expressed TCRB sequences. Measured with immunoSEQ multiplex PCR; TCRdb has only the in-frame clones, and not every one. The sample consists of about 410,000 clones, 11% to 15% of them appearing once. Sequenced sample: naive CD4+ T cells from blood. All receptors derive from a man aged 25-40 years in good health.

This clone was counted a few times. V usage is TRBV9 and J usage is TRBJ1-6; no reliable D call. Germline lookup yields CDR1 SGDLS and CDR2 YYNGEE. Trimming removed 4 bases at V and 8 bases at J, with 13 bases between. The CDR3 covers 14 residues. CDR3: CASSTRHYDSPLHF. The CDR3 bases are TGTGCCAGCAGCACACGACATTATGATTCACCCCTCCACTTT.

J is TRBJ2-1 and V is TRBV7-9; D perhaps matches TRBD2 (6 bases). The V and J ends lost 5 bases and 6 bases respectively, with 14 bases between them. CDR1 SEHNR and CDR2 FQNEAQ come from the germline V gene (reference sequence). The CDR3 is 14 residues long. CDR3 DNA: TGTGCCAGCAGCCCATCGGGACTCCCCAATGAGCAGTTCTTC. Its translation: CASSPSGLPNEQFF.

The chain has TRBV20-1 and TRBJ2-7, with 11 bases lining up with TRBD2. Germline lookup yields CDR1 DFQATT and CDR2 SNEGSKA (reference sequence). The CDR3 consists of 11 residues. With V trimmed by 3 bases and J by 9 bases, 1 base remained unmatched. CDR3 in DNA: TGCAGTGCTAGTCTAGCGGGGGGGCAGTACTTC. Translating gives CSASLAGGQYF.

The table lists this clone with a few counts. V gene TRBV23-1 combines with J gene TRBJ2-4, with 8 bases matching TRBD1. TRBV23-1 is marked as an open reading frame, function uncertain. The CDR3 has 19 residues. V dropped 0 bases and J dropped 0; count of bases not matched to a gene: 10. Here the CDR3 reads CASSQSDRGPRLAKNIQYF. CDR3 nucleotide sequence: TGCGCCAGCAGTCAATCAGACAGGGGACCAAGGCTAGCCAAAAACATTCAGTACTTC.

This clone appeared many times. The chain is built from TRBV21-1 and TRBJ2-7; the D call TRBD1 from the table was never checked on the DNA. TRBV21-1 is a known pseudogene. This CDR3 is 17 amino acids long. CDR3 nucleotide sequence: TGTGCCAGCAGCATAGACACAAGGGGCCACCCGTCTTACGAGCAGTACGTC. Protein product: CASSIDTRGHPSYEQYV.

This chain uses TRBV9 with TRBJ2-1; 8 bases align to TRBD2. CDR3 size: 14 residues. V was pared by 2 bases and J by 4 bases, with 2 bases of the junction left unmatched. CDR1 and CDR2 from the germline V gene are SGDLS and YYNGEE. The CDR3 nucleotides read TGTGCCAGCAGCGTGACTAGCGAGTACAATGAGCAGTTCTTC. Its protein product is CASSVTSEYNEQFF.

This clone turned up a few times. The chain has TRBV18 and TRBJ2-3; TRBD2 agrees at 7 bases. The CDR3 runs to 17 residues. CDR1 and CDR2 from the germline V gene are KGHSH and LQKENI. V was clipped by 3 bases and J by 2 bases; unmatched bases: 11. CDR3 loop: CASSPSLAWEDTDTQYF. The CDR3 coding sequence is TGTGCCAGCTCACCCTCACTAGCGTGGGAGGACACAGATACGCAGTATTTT.

V and J are TRBV18 and TRBJ2-1; D is perhaps TRBD1 or TRBD2 (5 bases each). The CDR3 extends over 13 amino acids. Trimming removed 0 bases at V and 15 bases at J, with 15 bases between. Germline V lookup: CDR1 KGHSH, CDR2 LQKENI. CDR3 nucleotides: TGTGCCAGCTCACCACCTGAAGCAGGGAGAGGGTTCTTC. Translation gives CASSPPEAGRGFF. Complete variable domain (other parts from reference TRBV18 and TRBJ2-1): NAGVMQNPRHLVRRRGQEARLRCSPMKGHSHVYWYRQLPEEGLKFMVYLQKENIIDESGMPKERFSAEFPKEGPSILRIQQVVRGDSAAYFCASSPPEAGRGFFGPGTRLTVL.

A few counts support this clone. The chain carries TRBV29-1 and TRBJ2-1; D gene ambiguous. V was pared by 0 bases and J by 3 bases, with 15 bases between. The CDR3 has 16 residues. CDR1 and CDR2 (germline): SQVTM, ANQGSEA. CDR3: CSVEDFASLGYNEQFF. For the CDR3, the DNA is TGCAGCGTTGAAGATTTCGCGTCTCTCGGCTACAATGAGCAGTTCTTC.

This chain connects TRBV9 to TRBJ1-3; D is undetermined. The CDR3 extends over 12 amino acids. The V end was cut by 7 bases, the J end by 6 bases, with 11 bases between. Germline loops: CDR1 SGDLS, CDR2 YYNGEE. The CDR3 coding sequence is TGTGCCAGCTCCTCCGGGGAAAACACCATATATTTT. It is translated as CASSSGENTIYF. The whole variable domain, filled in from reference TRBV9 and TRBJ1-3, reads DSGVTQTPKHLITATGQRVTLRCSPRSGDLSVYWYQQSLDQGLQFLIQYYNGEERAKGNILERFSAQQFPDLHSELNLSSLELGDSALYFCASSSGENTIYFGEGSWLTVV.

The chain couples TRBV7-8 to TRBJ2-7, with a tentative D call TRBD2 (6 bases). V was clipped by 1 base and J by 6 bases, with 16 bases between them. Germline values: CDR1 SGHVS, CDR2 FQNEAQ. The CDR3 is 15 amino acids. DNA for the CDR3: TGTGCCAGCAGCTTAGGAATTGGGCGGGATTTCGAGCAGTACGTC. Protein product: CASSLGIGRDFEQYV.

This clone was picked up a small number of times. The genes are TRBV4-1 and TRBJ2-6; D perhaps matches TRBD1 (6 bases). Germline-derived CDR1 and CDR2 are MGHRA and YSYEKL. This CDR3 is built from 14 residues. V was clipped by 8 bases and J by 0 bases, with 8 bases between them. CDR3 residues: CASGTYSGANVLTF. The CDR3 DNA follows: TGCGCCAGCGGGACATACTCTGGGGCCAACGTCCTGACTTTC.

V usage is TRBV7-8 and J usage is TRBJ2-5; D is uncertain. Germline V gene data show CDR1 as SGHVS and CDR2 as FQNEAQ. V was cut by 3 bases and J by 9 bases, with 8 bases left in between. The CDR3 covers 11 residues. CDR3 in amino acids: CASSFGRAQYF. Written as DNA, the CDR3 is TGTGCCAGCAGCTTTGGTAGGGCCCAGTACTTC.

The chain recombines TRBV7-2 with TRBJ2-7, with D perhaps TRBD2 (5 bases). V lost 5 bases to trimming and J lost 2 bases, with 16 bases between them. The CDR3 totals 15 residues. In germline, CDR1 is SGHTA, CDR2 FQGNSA. The CDR3 loop is CASSHTSGHPYEQYV. CDR3 sequence (DNA): TGTGCCAGCAGCCACACTAGTGGGCACCCCTACGAGCAGTACGTC.

This clone turned up a few times. The chain couples TRBV10-3 to TRBJ1-1; no firm D call. Per the germline V gene, CDR1 is ENHRY and CDR2 is SYGVKD. The V end was cut by 0 bases, the J end by 2 bases, with 7 bases between. This CDR3 has 14 amino acids. CDR3 protein: CAISESTGNTEAFF. CDR3 in DNA: TGTGCCATCAGTGAGTCGACGGGAAACACTGAAGCTTTCTTT.

This clone was observed a few times. The rearrangement links TRBV18 to TRBJ2-5; no firm D call. The CDR3 consists of 12 residues. The germline CDR1 and CDR2 sequences are KGHSH and LQKENI. V lost 1 base and J 2 bases, leaving 2 bases between the germline ends. The CDR3 nucleotides are TGTGCCAGCTCACCACAACAAGAGACCCAGTACTTC. Translated: CASSPQQETQYF.

The table lists this clone with many counts. The chain is built from TRBV29-1 and TRBJ2-3, with 8 bases matching TRBD2. Germline assignment: CDR1 SQVTM and CDR2 ANQGSEA. Trimming at V came to 1 base and at J to 4 bases, leaving 4 bases not matched to a gene. The CDR3 is 14 amino acids. As DNA, the CDR3 is TGCAGCGTTGAAGCTGATAGCGGGGCAGATACGCAGTATTTT. Encoded protein: CSVEADSGADTQYF.

V usage is TRBV7-7 and J usage is TRBJ2-5; 9 positions match TRBD2. V lost 1 base to trimming and J lost 2 bases; unmatched junction nucleotides: 5. Germline CDR1 reads SSHAT; CDR2 reads FNYEAQ (reference sequence). This CDR3 has 16 residues. The CDR3 coding sequence is TGTGCCAGCAGCTTAGTGGAAGCGGGGGGTCAAGAGACCCAGTACTTC. Its translation: CASSLVEAGGQETQYF.

The chain joins TRBV4-3 to TRBJ2-3; a possible D gene is TRBD1 (5 bases). Per the germline V gene, CDR1 is LGHNA and CDR2 is YSLEER. Trimming took 1 base from V and 11 from J, leaving 13 bases between them. The CDR3 has 13 amino acids. Here the CDR3 reads CASSQVGTGMQYF. For the CDR3, the DNA is TGCGCCAGCAGCCAAGTCGGAACAGGCATGCAGTATTTT.

This clone was detected a few times. The V and J genes are TRBV7-9 and TRBJ2-1, with 7 bases matching TRBD2. Germline V gene sequence: CDR1 SEHNR, CDR2 FQNEAQ (reference sequence). Trimming at V came to 0 bases and at J to 4 bases, leaving 6 bases not matched to a gene. The CDR3 consists of 16 residues. In nucleotides, the CDR3 is TGTGCCAGCAGCTTAGCGAGGGCTAGCGGATACAATGAGCAGTTCTTC. Amino acids: CASSLARASGYNEQFF.

In this sample, this clone turned up a few times. This chain joins TRBV18 and TRBJ2-7; TRBD2 aligns across 7 bases. The CDR3 contains 14 residues. CDR1 and CDR2 (germline): KGHSH, LQKENI. V lost 2 bases, J lost 2 bases, and 3 bases stayed unmatched. This CDR3 is CASSPNAGAYEQYV. DNA for the CDR3: TGTGCCAGCTCACCAAACGCGGGAGCCTACGAGCAGTACGTC.

Note on this clone: The identical CDR3 is also encoded by other nucleotide sequences in the sample. The chain links TRBV7-9 to TRBJ2-3; D gene uncertain. The CDR3 runs to 11 residues. CDR1 SEHNR and CDR2 FQNEAQ come from the germline V gene (reference sequence). Trimming took off 5 bases at V and 6 bases at J, with 6 bases between the two ends. The CDR3 sequence: CASSRADTQYF. CDR3 DNA: TGTGCCAGCAGCAGAGCCGATACGCAGTATTTT.

V usage is TRBV19 and J usage is TRBJ2-7; 12 nucleotides agree with TRBD2. V trimming: 2 bases; J trimming: 3 bases; junction bases outside the gene matches: 2. This CDR3 is 15 amino acids long. CDR1 and CDR2 (germline): LNHDA, SQIVND (reference sequence). This CDR3 is CASSISSGRVYEQYV. The CDR3 nucleotides read TGTGCCAGTAGTATATCTAGCGGGAGGGTCTACGAGCAGTACGTC.